This record concerns one TCR beta chain sequence. Its antigen is undetermined. The entry originates in a study of PD-1 blockade in classical Hodgkin lymphoma. Study at large: Intravenous infusions of nivolumab 3 mg/kg reached patients every 2 weeks.

Study outcomes and limitations: The baseline diversity of complete responders showed similarity to that of newly diagnosed patients. The CD4+ diversity rise by C4D1 was clearest in complete responders. Exclusion applied to patients who initiated nivolumab less than 1 year following ASCT.

The time point: cycle 4 day 1 (C4D1), after 5 to 7 weeks of nivolumab. Every patient experienced relapse after autologous stem cell transplantation, and brentuximab vedotin exposure varied. The repertoire was sequenced with immunoSEQ multiplex PCR; TCRdb's copy has only in-frame clones and lacks some. The sample yields some 33,000 clones, around 81% seen once. The CDR3 sequence is 11 residues long. V was pared by 4 bases and J by 6 bases, with 1 base of the junction left unmatched. CDR1 is SGHNT, CDR2 YYREEE, per germline (reference sequence). The V and J genes are TRBV5-4 and TRBJ2-7; 7 bases line up with TRBD1. The receptor was derived from a human donor with classical Hodgkin lymphoma. The specimen comprised peripheral blood mononuclear cells (PBMCs), sampled before the fourth cycle of nivolumab. DNA of the CDR3: TGTGCCAGCAGCGGGACAGCCGAGCAGTACTTC. This sequence encodes CASSGTAEQYF. Using reference TRBV5-4 and TRBJ2-7 for the parts outside the CDR3, the full variable domain is ETGVTQSPTHLIKTRGQQVTLRCSSQSGHNTVSWYQQALGQGPQFIFQYYREEENGRGNFPPRFSGLQFPNYSSELNVNALELDDSALYLCASSGTAEQYFGPGTRLTVT.